This T cell receptor (beta chain) was observed in a study of a mutant IDH1 vaccine in newly diagnosed glioma. Turning to the study itself: Of treated patients, about 60% were men and about 38% women, averaging roughly 40 years. Previous care, which was radiotherapy, temozolomide, or both, most often involved both. Points from the study as a whole: Top peripheral T cell clonotype shifts appeared unrelated to pseudoprogression.

About this clone itself: Antigen: not known.

Time point reported: baseline, week 1 (first vaccination visit). Treatment given: pre-vaccination baseline after standard-of-care therapy. Donors' newly diagnosed IDH1-mutant WHO grade 3 or 4 astrocytomas lacked nuclear ATRX. Sequencing used immunoSEQ multiplex PCR; TCRdb keeps in-frame clones, though not all of them. Of approximately 100,000 clones in the sample, about 90% were seen once. The sequence came from a woman aged 45 to 65 with glioma. The sample in question was PBMCs, obtained from a glioma patient treated with radiotherapy, temozolomide or both.

CDR3 amino acids: CASSLEVSFTEQYF. In nucleotides, the CDR3 is TGCGCCAGCAGCTTGGAAGTCTCCTTTACGGAGCAGTACTTC. This chain joins TRBV5-1 and TRBJ2-7, with unresolved D. The CDR3 length is 14 residues. V gave up 0 bases and J gave up 7 bases, with 14 bases separating them. Germline CDR1 reads SGHRS; CDR2 reads YFSETQ.